The 24 T cell receptor beta chains below come from one sample, sequenced in a study of blood T cell repertoires in COVID-19. Here immunoSEQ multiplex PCR was the method, and the copy in TCRdb shows in-frame clones only, minus some. Here the sample spans roughly 150,000 clones, roughly 86% being singletons. Sequencing was done on a sample of peripheral blood. The receptors shown here come from a woman at least 80 years old with COVID-19, enrolled during active disease.

The chain combines TRBV6-6 with TRBJ2-7; the match to TRBD2 covers 13 bases. Germline CDR1 reads MNHNY; CDR2 reads SVGAGI (reference sequence). The CDR3 is 14 residues long. Germline trimming cut 5 bases from V and 5 bases from J; bases unmatched to any gene: 3. The CDR3, as DNA: TGTGCCAGCAGTCGACTAGCGGGAGGCAACGAGCAGTACTTC. It codes for CASSRLAGGNEQYF.

The CDR3 DNA sequence: TGTGCCAGCAGCGATGAGGGCGCTAATGAAAAACTGTTTTTT. Protein product: CASSDEGANEKLFF. The V call is TRBV27, the J call TRBJ1-4; D is uncertain. The CDR3 extends over 14 amino acids. The germline V gene has CDR1 MNHEY and CDR2 SMNVEV (reference sequence). The V gene lost 6 bases and the J gene lost 3 bases, with 11 bases spanning the gap.

This clone has only one observation. CDR3 region: CASSTRPGANYGYTF. The CDR3 DNA follows: TGTGCCAGTAGTACGAGACCTGGAGCTAACTATGGCTACACCTTC. The chain employs TRBV19 and TRBJ1-2, with D unclear. The CDR3 extends over 15 amino acids. V was shortened by 4 bases and J by 0 bases, with 12 bases between the two germline ends. The germline V gene encodes CDR1 LNHDA and CDR2 SQIVND (reference sequence).

The chain is built from TRBV23-1 and TRBJ1-2; the match to TRBD1 covers 8 bases. TRBV23-1 is flagged as an ORF with uncertain function. V gave up 7 bases and J gave up 4 bases; unmatched junction bases: 11. CDR3 length equals 15 residues. CDR3 amino acids: CASISIEQGVYGYTF. The CDR3 DNA follows: TGCGCCAGCATCTCAATTGAACAGGGGGTCTATGGCTACACCTTC.

The table lists this clone with a count of one. The J gene is TRBJ1-1, the V gene TRBV18; the D is unclear. The CDR3 runs to 13 residues. CDR1 is KGHSH, CDR2 LQKENI, per germline. The germline V and J ends were trimmed by 0 bases and 5 bases, with 7 bases remaining between them. CDR3 sequence: CASSPPRRTEAFF. In DNA, the CDR3 is TGTGCCAGCTCACCACCGCGGAGGACTGAAGCTTTCTTT. Based on the CDR3 plus reference TRBV18 and TRBJ1-1, the full variable domain is NAGVMQNPRHLVRRRGQEARLRCSPMKGHSHVYWYRQLPEEGLKFMVYLQKENIIDESGMPKERFSAEFPKEGPSILRIQQVVRGDSAAYFCASSPPRRTEAFFGQGTRLTVV.

In nucleotides, the CDR3 is TGTGCCAGCAGCTTGAATGTCCGGGGGACTGAAGCTTTCTTT. It specifies CASSLNVRGTEAFF. The J gene is TRBJ1-1, the V gene TRBV5-5, with D perhaps TRBD1 (5 bases). V lost 1 base and J lost 5, with 12 bases in between. Per the germline V gene, CDR1 is SGHKS and CDR2 is YYEKEE (reference sequence). This CDR3 has 14 amino acids.

This clone occurred once. The rearrangement links TRBV10-3 to TRBJ1-2, with D perhaps TRBD1 (6 bases). The CDR3 is 11 residues long. V lost 6 bases to trimming and J lost 8 bases, with 10 bases between them. Germline loops: CDR1 ENHRY, CDR2 SYGVKD. The CDR3 nucleotides read TGTGCCATCAGGGCAGGGGACGGCTACACCTTC. This encodes CAIRAGDGYTF.

The chain combines TRBV5-1 with TRBJ1-1, with D perhaps TRBD1 (5 bases). V lost 2 bases to trimming and J lost 5 bases, with 19 bases between them. The V gene's germline CDR1 is SGHRS and CDR2 YFSETQ. This CDR3 is built from 16 residues. The CDR3 DNA is TGCGCCAGCAGCTTCACAAACCGGGGGGGAGCGACTGAAGCTTTCTTT. Its translation: CASSFTNRGGATEAFF.

The chain combines TRBV3-1 (or the pseudogene TRBV3-2) with TRBJ1-5, with TRBD1 matching 7 bases. The CDR3 contains 14 residues. Germline V gives CDR1 LGHDT, CDR2 YNNKEL (reference sequence). The V and J ends lost 6 bases and 2 bases, in that order; junction bases with no gene match: 4. The CDR3 here is CASSTGAGNQPQHF. The CDR3 bases are TGTGCCAGCAGTACAGGGGCGGGCAATCAGCCCCAGCATTTT.

The CDR3 nucleotides read TGCAGCGTTGCTGGACAGGAGAACACTGAAGCTTTCTTT. Protein: CSVAGQENTEAFF. The chain links TRBV29-1 to TRBJ1-1; 7 positions match TRBD1. Germline V lookup: CDR1 SQVTM, CDR2 ANQGSEA. Germline trimming cut 4 bases from V and 1 base from J; bases unmatched to any gene: 3. CDR3 length: 13 residues.

This clone was detected only a few times. The CDR3 DNA follows: TGTGCCAGCAGTTTAGGGACTAGTCGCCACGAGCAGTACTTC. Protein: CASSLGTSRHEQYF. This chain joins TRBV6-5 and TRBJ2-7, with 8 positions matching TRBD2. Germline V gene lookup returns CDR1 MNHEY and CDR2 SVGAGI. V trimming: 4 bases; J trimming: 5 bases; junction bases outside the gene matches: 7. The length of the CDR3 is 14 residues.

The J gene is TRBJ1-5, the V gene TRBV5-1; no reliable D call. Trimming stripped 0 bases from V and 4 bases from J, with 11 bases between. The CDR3 is made up of 15 amino acids. Germline V lookup: CDR1 SGHRS, CDR2 YFSETQ. The DNA of the CDR3 is TGCGCCAGCAGCTTGGGCGACACCCTAAATCAGCCCCAGCATTTT. It is translated as CASSLGDTLNQPQHF.

The rearrangement uses TRBV5-1 and TRBJ2-7; 7 nucleotides line up with TRBD1. Germline V gene sequence: CDR1 SGHRS, CDR2 YFSETQ. The CDR3 contains 12 residues. V shed 3 bases, J shed 6 bases, and the junction held 3 bases outside the gene matches. CDR3 DNA: TGCGCCAGCAGCTGGACAGGCGGCGAGCAGTACTTC. Amino acid sequence: CASSWTGGEQYF.

This clone was observed a handful of times. This chain joins TRBV7-3 and TRBJ1-1; no firm D call. This CDR3 has 12 residues. Trimming stripped 5 bases from V and 9 bases from J, with 13 bases between. CDR1 is SGHTA and CDR2 is FQGTGA in the germline V gene. This chain's CDR3 is CASSANGVQAFF. The CDR3, as DNA: TGTGCCAGCAGCGCCAACGGGGTTCAAGCTTTCTTT.

V is TRBV6-5 and J is TRBJ1-2; the match to TRBD1 covers 7 bases. J gave up 5 bases and V 1 base, and 7 bases lay outside the gene matches. This CDR3 comprises 15 residues. CDR1 and CDR2 (germline): MNHEY, SVGAGI. CDR3 protein: CASSYWKDRLYGYTF. Here the CDR3 DNA reads TGTGCCAGCAGTTACTGGAAGGACAGGTTATATGGCTACACCTTC.

A few counts support this clone. The chain combines TRBV9 with TRBJ2-3; 7 bases agree with TRBD2. Germline V gene data show CDR1 as SGDLS and CDR2 as YYNGEE. CDR3 length equals 16 residues. Germline trimming cut 0 bases from V and 3 bases from J; bases unmatched to any gene: 7. The CDR3 protein is CASSVVSSGATDTQYF. The CDR3 DNA is TGTGCCAGCAGCGTAGTTTCAAGCGGGGCGACAGATACGCAGTATTTT.

This clone was seen once. The chain has TRBV4-2 and TRBJ2-1, with D possibly matching TRBD1 (5 bases). There are 16 residues in the CDR3. With 1 base removed from V and 1 base from J, the gap between germline ends came to 11 bases. Germline CDR1 reads LGHNA; CDR2 reads YNFKEQ. DNA for the CDR3: TGTGCCAGCAGCCAAGTAACAGGTGTATCCTACAATGAGCAGTTCTTC. It translates to CASSQVTGVSYNEQFF.

The chain couples TRBV15 to TRBJ2-1; possibly TRBD2 for D (6 bases). Trimming took off 5 bases at V and 13 bases at J, with 12 bases between the two ends. Germline V gene sequence: CDR1 LNHNV, CDR2 YYDKDF (reference sequence). This CDR3 is 11 amino acids long. CDR3 in DNA: TGTGCCACCAGCGGGGGGATAGTACAGTTCTTC. Amino acid sequence: CATSGGIVQFF. Drawing the rest from reference TRBV15 and TRBJ2-1, the complete variable domain is DAMVIQNPRYQVTQFGKPVTLSCSQTLNHNVMYWYQQKSSQAPKLLFHYYDKDFNNEADTPDNFQSRRPNTSFCFLDIRSPGLGDTAMYLCATSGGIVQFFGPGTRLTVL.

V is TRBV5-6 and J is TRBJ1-5, with D unclear. The V gene lost 1 base and the J gene lost 3 bases, with 14 bases spanning the gap. Germline V gives CDR1 SGHDT, CDR2 YYEEEE. The CDR3 sequence is 16 residues long. This CDR3 is CASSLMGWENNQPQHF. The CDR3 nucleotides are TGTGCCAGCAGCTTGATGGGGTGGGAGAACAATCAGCCCCAGCATTTT.

The chain is built from TRBV6-5 and TRBJ2-3, with TRBD2 matching over 11 bases. The CDR3 runs 14 residues. From germline, CDR1 is MNHEY and CDR2 SVGAGI. The ends lost 6 bases at V and 5 bases at J; junction bases unmatched: 4. DNA for the CDR3: TGTGCCAGCAGATTGACTAGCGGGATAGATACGCAGTATTTT. Its protein is CASRLTSGIDTQYF.

This chain links TRBV21-1 with TRBJ2-1; the D call of TRBD2 is as the table states it, not checked on the DNA. TRBV21-1 is listed as a pseudogene. CDR3 size: 16 residues. Here the CDR3 reads CASSTRLAGGYNEQFF. The CDR3 bases are TGTGCCAGCAGCACCCGACTAGCGGGAGGTTACAATGAGCAGTTCTTC.

To note about this clone: Other DNA sequences in the same sample also yield this CDR3. The J gene is TRBJ1-2, the V gene TRBV12-3 or TRBV12-4; tentatively, D is TRBD1 (5 bases). The V end lost 6 bases, the J end lost 7 bases, and 9 bases lay between the germline ends. The CDR3 length is 11 residues. CDR3 sequence (DNA): TGTGCCAGCAGCCTCGGGGGTGGCTACACCTTC. This sequence encodes CASSLGGGYTF.

The chain is built from TRBV28 and TRBJ1-5; D is undetermined. The germline V gene has CDR1 MDHEN and CDR2 SYDVKM. Trimming removed 5 bases at V and 0 bases at J, with 14 bases between. The CDR3 loop spans 16 amino acids. The CDR3 is CASSRAARLSNQPQHF. The CDR3 DNA reads TGTGCCAGCAGTCGAGCGGCCCGTCTTAGCAATCAGCCCCAGCATTTT.

The chain carries TRBV24-1 and TRBJ1-1, with 7 bases that match TRBD1. Germline V gene sequence: CDR1 KGHDR, CDR2 SFDVKD. The CDR3 is 15 residues long. Unmatched junction bases numbered 3, after V lost 2 bases and J lost 1 base. This CDR3 reads CATSDSTGANTEAFF. The CDR3 coding sequence is TGTGCCACCAGTGATTCCACAGGGGCGAACACTGAAGCTTTCTTT.